This passage covers 19 T cell receptor beta chains from one sample sequenced in a study of blood T cell repertoires in COVID-19. Profiled with immunoSEQ multiplex PCR; TCRdb holds only in-frame clones, not every one. The sample includes hundreds of thousands of clones, about 85% of them seen just once. The sequencing sample was made of peripheral blood. These receptors were collected from a man aged 18 to 29 with active or convalescent COVID-19.

CDR3 in DNA: TGTGCCAGCAGCTTCAGGGGGAACTACGAGCAGTACTTC. This gives the protein CASSFRGNYEQYF. The V gene is TRBV5-6, the J gene TRBJ2-7; TRBD1 matches 7 bases. CDR1 is SGHDT, CDR2 YYEEEE, per germline. This CDR3 region has 13 residues. V shed 2 bases and J 3 bases; nucleotides not matched to a gene: 2.

V is TRBV4-3 and J is TRBJ2-5, with a possible D match to TRBD2 (6 bases). This CDR3 region has 15 residues. Germline CDR1 reads LGHNA; CDR2 reads YSLEER. Trimming pared 0 bases from V and 5 bases from J, leaving 13 bases between. For the CDR3, the DNA is TGCGCCAGCAGCCAAGATTGGCGGGGCGACGAGACCCAGTACTTC. It is translated as CASSQDWRGDETQYF.

This clone has just one count. V usage is TRBV5-4 and J usage is TRBJ2-7; 7 positions agree with TRBD1. With V trimmed by 3 bases and J by 4 bases, 10 bases remained unmatched. Per the germline V gene, CDR1 is SGHNT and CDR2 is YYREEE (reference sequence). The CDR3 has 15 amino acids. In nucleotides, the CDR3 is TGTGCCAGCAGCTCGGCTAAGGGGGCGCATTACGAGCAGTACTTC. Its protein product is CASSSAKGAHYEQYF.

The chain employs TRBV19 and TRBJ1-5, with TRBD1 matching 7 bases. Trimming took 8 bases from V and 0 from J; bases not matched to a gene: 10. Germline lookup yields CDR1 LNHDA and CDR2 SQIVND (reference sequence). CDR3 size: 16 residues. For the CDR3, the DNA is TGTGCCAGTGGGAGGACAGGAGATAGTAGCAATCAGCCCCAGCATTTT. It yields the protein CASGRTGDSSNQPQHF.

The chain recombines TRBV7-3 with TRBJ2-1; 8 bases are a match to TRBD1. CDR1 is SGHTA, CDR2 FQGTGA, per germline. The V segment lost 4 bases and the J segment 8 bases; nucleotides outside the gene matches: 4. This CDR3 contains 13 residues. The CDR3 sequence is CASSSGGFDEQFF. The CDR3 nucleotides read TGTGCCAGCAGCTCAGGGGGCTTTGATGAGCAGTTCTTC.

The count of this clone is one. The chain joins TRBV4-3 to TRBJ1-1, with 9 bases fitting TRBD1. Per germline, CDR1 LGHNA and CDR2 YSLEER. CDR3 length: 13 amino acids. V shed 2 bases and J 8 bases; nucleotides not matched to a gene: 3. CDR3 sequence reads: CASSQLTGGEAFF. The CDR3 bases are TGCGCCAGCAGCCAACTTACAGGGGGCGAAGCTTTCTTT.

The chain uses TRBV5-4 and TRBJ1-3, with TRBD1 identical over 7 bases. Looked up from germline, CDR1 is SGHNT and CDR2 is YYREEE (reference sequence). This CDR3 has 15 residues. V shed 0 bases, J shed 0 bases, and the junction held 0 bases outside the gene matches. The CDR3 loop is CASSLAGGSGNTIYF. The CDR3, as DNA: TGTGCCAGCAGCTTGGCAGGGGGCTCTGGAAACACCATATATTTT. The variable domain in full, with the rest retrieved from reference TRBV5-4 and TRBJ1-3, is ETGVTQSPTHLIKTRGQQVTLRCSSQSGHNTVSWYQQALGQGPQFIFQYYREEENGRGNFPPRFSGLQFPNYSSELNVNALELDDSALYLCASSLAGGSGNTIYFGEGSWLTVV.

The gene calls are TRBV5-1 and TRBJ2-3, with D possibly being TRBD2 (5 bases). The germline V gene encodes CDR1 SGHRS and CDR2 YFSETQ. Trimming cost V 2 bases and J 5 bases, with 12 bases left between them. This CDR3 has 14 amino acids. CDR3 protein: CASSFRSGGDTQYF. CDR3 DNA sequence: TGCGCCAGCAGCTTCCGAAGCGGAGGAGATACGCAGTATTTT. The full variable domain, in which reference TRBV5-1 and TRBJ2-3 provide the parts outside the CDR3, is KAGVTQTPRYLIKTRGQQVTLSCSPISGHRSVSWYQQTPGQGLQFLFEYFSETQRNKGNFPGRFSGRQFSNSRSEMNVSTLELGDSALYLCASSFRSGGDTQYFGPGTRLTVL.

The chain carries TRBV27 and TRBJ1-4, with D possibly being TRBD1 (5 bases). Germline-derived CDR1 and CDR2 are MNHEY and SMNVEV (reference sequence). The V end lost 0 bases, the J end lost 0 bases, and 11 bases lay between the germline ends. The CDR3 runs 17 residues. This chain's CDR3 is CASSLSTASATNEKLFF. In nucleotides, the CDR3 is TGTGCCAGCAGTTTATCGACAGCTAGTGCAACTAATGAAAAACTGTTTTTT.

The chain links TRBV6-5 to TRBJ1-5; no reliable D call. The CDR3 runs 14 residues. With 5 bases removed from V and 3 bases from J, the gap between germline ends came to 11 bases. Germline loops: CDR1 MNHEY, CDR2 SVGAGI. This chain's CDR3 is CASSLGTDNQPQHF. The CDR3 DNA reads as TGTGCCAGCAGTCTAGGCACCGACAATCAGCCCCAGCATTTT.

This clone was detected only once. This chain links TRBV3-1 (or the pseudogene TRBV3-2) with TRBJ1-3, with D tentatively TRBD1 (5 bases). Deletions cut 6 bases from V and 4 bases from J, with 13 bases between. CDR1 and CDR2 (germline): LGHDT, YNNKEL (reference sequence). The CDR3 covers 14 residues. CDR3 sequence reads: CASRQRGFGNTIYF. CDR3 nucleotide sequence: TGTGCCAGCAGACAAAGGGGTTTCGGAAACACCATATATTTT.

V usage is TRBV5-6 and J usage is TRBJ2-7; 8 nucleotides agree with TRBD1. This CDR3 spans 14 amino acids. Germline V gene data show CDR1 as SGHDT and CDR2 as YYEEEE. V shed 4 bases and J 2 bases; nucleotides not matched to a gene: 5. In DNA, the CDR3 is TGTGCCAGCAGCCGACAGGGGATAACCTACGAGCAGTACTTC. Protein product: CASSRQGITYEQYF.

The genes are TRBV13 and TRBJ2-1, with 16 bases lining up with TRBD2. V was clipped by 0 bases and J by 8 bases; unmatched bases: 4. The length of the CDR3 is 17 residues. Germline V gene sequence: CDR1 PRHDT, CDR2 FYEKMQ (reference sequence). The CDR3 spells CASSLGGTSGGVDEQFF. The CDR3 bases are TGTGCCAGCAGCTTAGGCGGGACTAGCGGGGGGGTCGATGAGCAGTTCTTC.

This rearrangement joins TRBV27 to TRBJ1-1; TRBD1 might be the D (6 bases). Germline V gives CDR1 MNHEY, CDR2 SMNVEV (reference sequence). This CDR3 has 14 residues. Between the trimmed V and J ends, which lost 5 bases and 1 base, there was a span of 11 bases. The CDR3 DNA is TGTGCCAGCAGTGTGGACAGAGCGAACACTGAAGCTTTCTTT. This codes for CASSVDRANTEAFF.

The chain links TRBV10-3 to TRBJ2-7; TRBD1 aligns across 12 bases. Losses at the gene ends were 6 bases for V and 7 bases for J; bases not matched to a gene: 4. Germline assignment: CDR1 ENHRY and CDR2 SYGVKD. The CDR3 spans 13 residues. The CDR3 protein is CAIRGQGAGEQYF. The CDR3 DNA sequence: TGTGCCATCAGGGGACAGGGGGCTGGGGAGCAGTACTTC.

The rearrangement uses TRBV7-9 and TRBJ2-7; no definite D call. CDR1 and CDR2 (germline): SEHNR, FQNEAQ (reference sequence). Deletions cut 1 base from V and 4 bases from J, with 8 bases between. The CDR3 has 13 amino acids. DNA for the CDR3: TGTGCCAGCAGCTTAGGAGCCCCGTACGAGCAGTACTTC. It specifies CASSLGAPYEQYF.

V usage is TRBV21-1 and J usage is TRBJ2-2; TRBD1, the table's D call, was not compared with the DNA. TRBV21-1 is a documented pseudogene. This CDR3 region has 17 residues. CDR3 nucleotide sequence: TGTGCCAGCAGCAAGTGGGACAGAGGAGTGGACACCGGGGAGCTGTTTTTT. Amino acids: CASSKWDRGVDTGELFF.

This clone was seen once. The chain recombines TRBV19 with TRBJ2-1; D is perhaps TRBD2 (5 bases). Between the trimmed V and J ends, which lost 6 bases and 5 bases, there was a span of 11 bases. The CDR3 extends over 13 amino acids. The germline CDR1 and CDR2 sequences are LNHDA and SQIVND (reference sequence). The CDR3: CASRLTRDNEQFF. DNA for the CDR3: TGTGCCAGTAGGCTCACTAGGGACAATGAGCAGTTCTTC.

The V and J genes are TRBV18 and TRBJ2-7; 8 bases line up with TRBD1. The length of the CDR3 is 15 residues. CDR1 and CDR2 from the germline V gene are KGHSH and LQKENI. After removal of 6 bases from V and 5 bases from J, the junction contained 12 bases not matched to a gene. CDR3 amino acids: CASSSQGADSDEQYF. The CDR3 nucleotides read TGTGCCAGCTCGTCCCAGGGGGCGGATTCTGACGAGCAGTACTTC.